This TCR beta chain was obtained from a study of CD8 T cells in ankylosing spondylitis. Concerning this clonotype: The antigen is undetermined.

The CDR3 spans 15 residues. Germline CDR1 SGHAT, CDR2 FQNNGV. V gave up 8 bases and J gave up 9 bases; unmatched junction bases: 14. As the method for making TCR beta libraries, quantitative 5'-RACE with molecular barcodes was used. MiXCR, run by TCRdb on the 5' RACE reads, gives a single entry per CDR3 protein. The sample contains about 440,000 distinct CDR3 sequences, 17% of which appear only once. Study-level findings and limits: Clones tied to disease were said to be significantly enriched in matched ankylosing spondylitis synovial fluid. One TCR beta motif, made up of several highly homologous variants, appeared characteristic of ankylosing spondylitis blood. With a CD8+ phenotype, disease-linked clones were relatively rare in peripheral blood.

Sample: blood, either unsorted or a sorted T cell fraction (not recorded which). The chain is built from TRBV11-2 and TRBJ2-1, with 9 bases identical to TRBD2. The source is a male donor with ankylosing spondylitis. The CDR3 here is CASGPGTSPVVEQFF. The CDR3 DNA follows: TGTGCCAGCGGACCAGGGACTAGCCCGGTGGTTGAGCAGTTCTTC. The variable domain in full, with the rest retrieved from reference TRBV11-2 and TRBJ2-1, is EAGVAQSPRYKIIEKRQSVAFWCNPISGHATLYWYQQILGQGPKLLIQFQNNGVVDDSQLPKDRFSAERLKGVDSTLKIQPAKLEDSAVYLCASGPGTSPVVEQFFGPGTRLTVL.